This is a list of T cell receptor beta chains from one sample in a study of shared clonotypes between healthy human individuals. Method: immunoSEQ multiplex PCR; TCRdb's copy keeps in-frame clones and lacks some. This table holds under 2,000,000 clones, approximately 94% found once. Sequencing was performed on naive CD8+ T cells sorted from blood. The receptors derive from a man aged 18 to 29 in good health. CDR3s include the opening cysteine and the closing phenylalanine or tryptophan. A D gene is named only where the DNA matches it firmly. Size tells how often a clone was seen (once, few, many) or the class of an expanded clone, and some rows leave it out.

d_call: TRBD2; j_call: TRBJ2-7; clone_size: .; v_call: TRBV9; cdr3_aa: CASSVGSAGVRKEQYF; cdr3_nt: TGTGCCAGCAGCGTAGGTTCTGCGGGAGTACGAAAAGAGCAGTACTTC
d_call: TRBD1; j_call: TRBJ2-7; clone_size: .; v_call: TRBV5-1; cdr3_aa: CASSLGDRLLQYF; cdr3_nt: TGCGCCAGCAGCTTGGGGGACAGACTCTTGCAGTACTTC
d_call: TRBD2; j_call: TRBJ2-7; clone_size: .; v_call: TRBV7-9; cdr3_aa: CASSVAGVYEQYF; cdr3_nt: TGTGCCAGCAGCGTAGCGGGAGTGTACGAGCAGTACTTC
d_call: TRBD1; j_call: TRBJ1-6; clone_size: .; v_call: TRBV4-1; cdr3_aa: CASSQAGTGANSPLHF; cdr3_nt: TGCGCCAGCAGCCAAGCCGGGACAGGGGCTAATTCACCCCTCCACTTT
d_call: TRBD1; j_call: TRBJ2-1; clone_size: .; v_call: TRBV7-3; cdr3_aa: CASSSDRNEQFF; cdr3_nt: TGTGCCAGCAGCTCGGACAGGAATGAGCAGTTCTTC
d_call: TRBD2; j_call: TRBJ2-1; clone_size: .; v_call: TRBV7-8; cdr3_aa: CASSLGAGANNEQFF; cdr3_nt: TGTGCCAGCAGCTTAGGAGCGGGGGCCAACAATGAGCAGTTCTTC
d_call: .; j_call: TRBJ2-5; clone_size: .; v_call: TRBV5-4; cdr3_aa: CASSLVGQGGETQYF; cdr3_nt: TGTGCCAGCAGCTTGGTGGGTCAGGGAGGAGAGACCCAGTACTTC
d_call: TRBD1; j_call: TRBJ1-2; clone_size: .; v_call: TRBV4-1; cdr3_aa: CASSLPGTAYGYTF; cdr3_nt: TGCGCCAGCAGCCTTCCCGGGACAGCCTATGGCTACACCTTC
d_call: TRBD1; j_call: TRBJ2-7; clone_size: .; v_call: TRBV7-9; cdr3_aa: CASSPGQALYEQYF; cdr3_nt: TGTGCCAGCAGCCCGGGACAGGCCCTCTACGAGCAGTACTTC
d_call: TRBD2; j_call: TRBJ2-3; clone_size: .; v_call: TRBV7-9; cdr3_aa: CASSHRLAGGLDTQYF; cdr3_nt: TGTGCCAGCAGCCACAGACTAGCGGGGGGGCTAGATACGCAGTATTTT
d_call: .; j_call: TRBJ1-6; clone_size: .; v_call: TRBV29-1; cdr3_aa: CSVLKEGELHF; cdr3_nt: TGCAGCGTGCTGAAGGAGGGGGAACTCCACTTT
d_call: .; j_call: TRBJ1-6; clone_size: .; v_call: TRBV19; cdr3_aa: CASSNRDGINSPLHF; cdr3_nt: TGTGCCAGTAGTAACCGGGACGGAATAAATTCACCCCTCCACTTT
d_call: TRBD2; j_call: TRBJ2-7; clone_size: .; v_call: TRBV4-1; cdr3_aa: CASSQVLAGAYEQYF; cdr3_nt: TGCGCCAGCAGCCAAGTACTAGCGGGGGCCTACGAGCAGTACTTC
d_call: TRBD2; j_call: TRBJ2-7; clone_size: once; v_call: TRBV5-1; cdr3_aa: CASSPRTSAETWEQYF; cdr3_nt: TGCGCCAGCAGCCCCAGGACTAGCGCTGAAACGTGGGAGCAGTACTTC
d_call: .; j_call: TRBJ2-1; clone_size: .; v_call: TRBV5-4; cdr3_aa: CASSYSNEQFF; cdr3_nt: TGTGCCAGCAGCTATAGCAATGAGCAGTTCTTC
d_call: TRBD2; j_call: TRBJ2-1; clone_size: .; v_call: TRBV7-6; cdr3_aa: CASSQTSGGISYNEQFF; cdr3_nt: TGTGCCAGCAGCCAGACTAGCGGGGGGATCTCCTACAATGAGCAGTTCTTC
d_call: .; j_call: TRBJ2-7; clone_size: .; v_call: TRBV4-1; cdr3_aa: CASSQDGAGLSYEQYF; cdr3_nt: TGCGCCAGCAGCCAAGATGGGGCGGGTCTCTCCTACGAGCAGTACTTC
d_call: TRBD2; j_call: TRBJ2-1; clone_size: .; v_call: TRBV5-1; cdr3_aa: CASSLGYYGLAGGYEQFF; cdr3_nt: TGCGCCAGCAGCTTGGGATACTATGGACTAGCGGGGGGGTATGAGCAGTTCTTC
d_call: TRBD1; j_call: TRBJ1-2; clone_size: .; v_call: TRBV7-9; cdr3_aa: CASSLAQGWGYTF; cdr3_nt: TGTGCCAGCAGCTTAGCACAGGGGTGGGGCTACACCTTC
d_call: .; j_call: TRBJ1-2; clone_size: few; v_call: TRBV7-9; cdr3_aa: CASSLDRGRNYGYTF; cdr3_nt: TGTGCCAGCAGCTTGGACCGTGGCCGTAACTATGGCTACACCTTC
d_call: .; j_call: TRBJ2-7; clone_size: .; v_call: TRBV11-2; cdr3_aa: CASSFGPYFGEQYF; cdr3_nt: TGTGCCAGCAGCTTTGGTCCGTATTTTGGCGAGCAGTACTTC
d_call: .; j_call: TRBJ2-7; clone_size: .; v_call: TRBV7-8; cdr3_aa: CASSKSASGEQYF; cdr3_nt: TGTGCCAGCAGCAAATCGGCGAGCGGGGAGCAGTACTTC
d_call: .; j_call: TRBJ1-2; clone_size: .; v_call: TRBV28; cdr3_aa: CASSRPQQTYGYTF; cdr3_nt: TGTGCCAGCAGTAGGCCCCAACAGACCTATGGCTACACCTTC
d_call: .; j_call: TRBJ2-7; clone_size: .; v_call: TRBV27; cdr3_aa: CASSLFPDGAYEQYF; cdr3_nt: TGTGCCAGCAGTTTATTCCCGGACGGGGCCTACGAGCAGTACTTC
d_call: TRBD1; j_call: TRBJ2-3; clone_size: .; v_call: TRBV30; cdr3_aa: CAWRSWDRGISSTDTQYF; cdr3_nt: TGTGCCTGGAGAAGTTGGGACAGGGGAATTTCTAGCACAGATACGCAGTATTTT
d_call: TRBD1; j_call: TRBJ1-5; clone_size: .; v_call: TRBV6-5; cdr3_aa: CASSSGTVNQPQHF; cdr3_nt: TGTGCCAGCAGTTCCGGGACAGTCAATCAGCCCCAGCATTTT
d_call: .; j_call: TRBJ2-7; clone_size: .; v_call: TRBV7-8; cdr3_aa: CASSFPVDASSYEQYF; cdr3_nt: TGTGCCAGCAGCTTTCCCGTGGACGCGAGCTCCTACGAGCAGTACTTC
d_call: .; j_call: TRBJ2-7; clone_size: once; v_call: TRBV5-4; cdr3_aa: CASSFSGSPSYEQYF; cdr3_nt: TGTGCCAGCAGCTTCTCCGGGAGCCCTTCCTACGAGCAGTACTTC
d_call: .; j_call: TRBJ1-1; clone_size: .; v_call: TRBV7-9; cdr3_aa: CASSLDRHTEAFF; cdr3_nt: TGTGCCAGCAGTTTGGACAGACACACTGAAGCTTTCTTT
d_call: .; j_call: TRBJ2-3; clone_size: .; v_call: TRBV10-2; cdr3_aa: CASSRRGAYGTDTQYF; cdr3_nt: TGCGCCAGCAGTCGCCGGGGGGCTTACGGCACAGATACGCAGTATTTT
d_call: .; j_call: TRBJ1-2; clone_size: .; v_call: TRBV2; cdr3_aa: CASSDMSYGYTF; cdr3_nt: TGTGCCAGCAGTGATATGAGCTATGGCTACACCTTC
d_call: TRBD2; j_call: TRBJ2-5; clone_size: .; v_call: TRBV4-1; cdr3_aa: CASSQGLAGEGETQYF; cdr3_nt: TGCGCCAGCAGCCAAGGACTAGCGGGTGAAGGAGAGACCCAGTACTTC
d_call: .; j_call: TRBJ1-2; clone_size: .; v_call: TRBV5-1; cdr3_aa: CASSPGTPTPFGYTF; cdr3_nt: TGCGCCAGCAGCCCGGGGACTCCGACCCCCTTCGGCTACACCTTC
d_call: TRBD1; j_call: TRBJ1-1; clone_size: once; v_call: TRBV19; cdr3_aa: CASTWDRGAYDTEAFF; cdr3_nt: TGTGCCAGTACCTGGGACAGGGGAGCCTATGACACTGAAGCTTTCTTT
d_call: .; j_call: TRBJ1-1; clone_size: .; v_call: TRBV27; cdr3_aa: CASSLFMNTEAFF; cdr3_nt: TGTGCCAGCAGTTTATTCATGAACACTGAAGCTTTCTTT
d_call: .; j_call: TRBJ2-7; clone_size: .; v_call: TRBV28; cdr3_aa: CASSYGEGRVEQYF; cdr3_nt: TGTGCCAGCAGTTACGGAGAGGGGCGCGTCGAGCAGTACTTC
d_call: .; j_call: TRBJ2-6; clone_size: .; v_call: TRBV28; cdr3_aa: CASSTTPSGLWGANVLTF; cdr3_nt: TGTGCCAGCAGTACCACCCCGTCAGGTCTCTGGGGGGCCAACGTCCTGACTTTC
d_call: TRBD1; j_call: TRBJ2-3; clone_size: .; v_call: TRBV7-9; cdr3_aa: CASSYWTGIFPDTQYF; cdr3_nt: TGTGCCAGCAGCTACTGGACAGGGATATTCCCAGATACGCAGTATTTT
d_call: .; j_call: TRBJ1-6; clone_size: .; v_call: TRBV7-9; cdr3_aa: CASSFGGGGLHF; cdr3_nt: TGTGCCAGCAGCTTCGGGGGAGGCGGCCTCCACTTT
d_call: .; j_call: TRBJ2-7; clone_size: .; v_call: TRBV6-1; cdr3_aa: CASSEIRGASYEQYF; cdr3_nt: TGTGCCAGCAGTGAAATAAGGGGCGCCTCCTACGAGCAGTACTTC
d_call: .; j_call: TRBJ2-3; clone_size: .; v_call: TRBV9; cdr3_aa: CASSAEESTQYF; cdr3_nt: TGTGCCAGCAGCGCCGAAGAGAGTACGCAGTATTTT
d_call: TRBD2; j_call: TRBJ2-1; clone_size: .; v_call: TRBV5-4; cdr3_aa: CASSWTSNEQFF; cdr3_nt: TGTGCCAGCAGCTGGACTAGCAATGAGCAGTTCTTC
d_call: .; j_call: TRBJ1-5; clone_size: few; v_call: TRBV9; cdr3_aa: CASSLSGGNQPQHF; cdr3_nt: TGTGCCAGCAGCCTGAGCGGGGGCAATCAGCCCCAGCATTTT
d_call: .; j_call: TRBJ1-4; clone_size: .; v_call: TRBV30; cdr3_aa: CAWSSAINEKLFF; cdr3_nt: TGTGCCTGGAGTAGCGCCATTAATGAAAAACTGTTTTTT
d_call: .; j_call: TRBJ2-1; clone_size: .; v_call: TRBV4-1; cdr3_aa: CASSQTDNKYNEQFF; cdr3_nt: TGCGCCAGCAGCCAGACGGACAACAAGTACAATGAGCAGTTCTTC
d_call: .; j_call: TRBJ2-7; clone_size: few; v_call: TRBV10-1; cdr3_aa: CASSETLYEQYF; cdr3_nt: TGCGCCAGCAGTGAGACCCTTTACGAGCAGTACTTC
d_call: TRBD1; j_call: TRBJ2-1; clone_size: .; v_call: TRBV27; cdr3_aa: CASSLPVGQGIYNEQFF; cdr3_nt: TGTGCCAGCAGTTTACCTGTCGGACAGGGGATATACAATGAGCAGTTCTTC
d_call: .; j_call: TRBJ1-2; clone_size: .; v_call: TRBV29-1; cdr3_aa: CSVTGQSYGYTF; cdr3_nt: TGCAGCGTTACCGGGCAGAGCTATGGCTACACCTTC
d_call: .; j_call: TRBJ2-7; clone_size: .; v_call: TRBV6-6; cdr3_aa: CASSWQGSDEQYF; cdr3_nt: TGTGCCAGCAGTTGGCAGGGTAGTGACGAGCAGTACTTC
d_call: .; j_call: TRBJ2-1; clone_size: .; v_call: TRBV4-3; cdr3_aa: CASSQDGRAYNEQFF; cdr3_nt: TGCGCCAGCAGCCAAGATGGCAGGGCCTACAATGAGCAGTTCTTC
d_call: .; j_call: TRBJ2-5; clone_size: .; v_call: TRBV2; cdr3_aa: CASSESGMQTQYF; cdr3_nt: TGTGCCAGCAGTGAAAGCGGCATGCAGACCCAGTACTTC
d_call: TRBD2; j_call: TRBJ2-7; clone_size: .; v_call: TRBV29-1; cdr3_aa: CSVGTGTSLREQYF; cdr3_nt: TGCAGCGTCGGTACCGGGACTAGCTTGAGGGAGCAGTACTTC
d_call: TRBD1; j_call: TRBJ2-7; clone_size: .; v_call: TRBV4-3; cdr3_aa: CASSSGQGGPYEQYF; cdr3_nt: TGCGCCAGCAGCTCCGGACAGGGTGGCCCCTACGAGCAGTACTTC
d_call: TRBD2; j_call: TRBJ2-7; clone_size: .; v_call: TRBV6-1; cdr3_aa: CASSESGLAGVYEQYF; cdr3_nt: TGTGCCAGCAGTGAATCGGGACTAGCGGGCGTCTACGAGCAGTACTTC
d_call: TRBD2; j_call: TRBJ2-5; clone_size: .; v_call: TRBV27; cdr3_aa: CASSLGTGGETQYF; cdr3_nt: TGTGCCAGCAGTTTGGGGACCGGGGGGGAGACCCAGTACTTC
d_call: .; j_call: TRBJ1-1; clone_size: .; v_call: TRBV5-4; cdr3_aa: CASSSTPLEAFF; cdr3_nt: TGTGCCAGCAGCTCGACCCCGCTAGAAGCTTTCTTT
d_call: TRBD2; j_call: TRBJ2-7; clone_size: .; v_call: TRBV30; cdr3_aa: CAWSVSSGAYEQYF; cdr3_nt: TGTGCCTGGAGTGTTTCTAGCGGGGCCTACGAGCAGTACTTC
d_call: .; j_call: TRBJ2-7; clone_size: once; v_call: TRBV6-5; cdr3_aa: CASSYLDTSYEQYF; cdr3_nt: TGTGCCAGCAGTTACCTAGACACCTCCTACGAGCAGTACTTC